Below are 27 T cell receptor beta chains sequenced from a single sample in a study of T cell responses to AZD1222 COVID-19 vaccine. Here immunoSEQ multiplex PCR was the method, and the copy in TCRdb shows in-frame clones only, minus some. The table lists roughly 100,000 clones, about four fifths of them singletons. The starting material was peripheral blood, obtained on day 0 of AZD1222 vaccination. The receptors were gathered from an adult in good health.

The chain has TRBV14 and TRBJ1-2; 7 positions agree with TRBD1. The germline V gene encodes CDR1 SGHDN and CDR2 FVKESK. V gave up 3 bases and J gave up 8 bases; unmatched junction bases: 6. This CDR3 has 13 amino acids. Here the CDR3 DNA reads TGTGCCAGCAGCCAGGACAGGCGGGTGGGCTACACCTTC. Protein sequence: CASSQDRRVGYTF. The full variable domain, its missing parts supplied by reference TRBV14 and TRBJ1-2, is EAGVTQFPSHSVIEKGQTVTLRCDPISGHDNLYWYRRVMGKEIKFLLHFVKESKQDESGMPNNRFLAERTGGTYSTLKVQPAELEDSGVYFCASSQDRRVGYTFGSGTRLTVV.

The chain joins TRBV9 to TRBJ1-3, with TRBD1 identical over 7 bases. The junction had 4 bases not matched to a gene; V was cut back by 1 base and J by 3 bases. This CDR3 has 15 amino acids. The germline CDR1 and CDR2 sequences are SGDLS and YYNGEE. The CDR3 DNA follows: TGTGCCAGCAGCGTATCAGGACAGGTTGGAAACACCATATATTTT. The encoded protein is CASSVSGQVGNTIYF.

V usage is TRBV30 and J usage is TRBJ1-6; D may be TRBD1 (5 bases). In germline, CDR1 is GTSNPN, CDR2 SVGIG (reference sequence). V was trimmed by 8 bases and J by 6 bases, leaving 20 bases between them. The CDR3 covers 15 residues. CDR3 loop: CAAPGGAGVNSPLHF. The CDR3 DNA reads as TGTGCCGCCCCAGGTGGGGCGGGGGTTAATTCACCCCTCCACTTT.

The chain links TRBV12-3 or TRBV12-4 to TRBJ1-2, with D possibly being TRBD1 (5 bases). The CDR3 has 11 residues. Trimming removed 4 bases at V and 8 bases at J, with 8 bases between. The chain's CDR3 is CASSSRGGYTF. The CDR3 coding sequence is TGTGCCAGCAGTTCCCGGGGCGGCTACACCTTC.

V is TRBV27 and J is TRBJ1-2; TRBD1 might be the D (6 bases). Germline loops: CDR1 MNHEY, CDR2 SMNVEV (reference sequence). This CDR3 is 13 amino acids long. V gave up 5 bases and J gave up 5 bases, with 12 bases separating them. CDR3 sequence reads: CASSPPRGYGYTF. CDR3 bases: TGTGCCAGCAGTCCCCCCAGGGGATATGGCTACACCTTC.

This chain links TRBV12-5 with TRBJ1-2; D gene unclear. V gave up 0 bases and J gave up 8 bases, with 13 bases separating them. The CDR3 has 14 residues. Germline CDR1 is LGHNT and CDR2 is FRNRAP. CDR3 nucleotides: TGTGCTAGTGGTTTGGTACTTGAGGGCGGGGGCTACACCTTC. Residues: CASGLVLEGGGYTF.

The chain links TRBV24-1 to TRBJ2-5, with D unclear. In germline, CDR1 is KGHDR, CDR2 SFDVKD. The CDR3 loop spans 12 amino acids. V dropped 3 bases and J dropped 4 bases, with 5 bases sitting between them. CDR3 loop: CATSDLGETQYF. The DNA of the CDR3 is TGTGCCACCAGTGATCTAGGAGAGACCCAGTACTTC.

The CDR3 here is CASSPTGSNQPQHF. For the CDR3, the DNA is TGTGCCAGCAGTCCGACAGGTAGCAATCAGCCCCAGCATTTT. This rearrangement joins TRBV27 to TRBJ1-5; the D gene is possibly TRBD1 (6 bases). The CDR3 totals 14 residues. Trimming pared 5 bases from V and 0 bases from J, leaving 8 bases between. Germline V gene sequence: CDR1 MNHEY, CDR2 SMNVEV (reference sequence).

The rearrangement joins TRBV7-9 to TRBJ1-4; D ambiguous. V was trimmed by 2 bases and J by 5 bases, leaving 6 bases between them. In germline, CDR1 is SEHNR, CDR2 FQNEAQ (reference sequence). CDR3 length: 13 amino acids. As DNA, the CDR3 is TGTGCCAGCAGCTTACACTCAAATGAAAAACTGTTTTTT. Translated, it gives CASSLHSNEKLFF.

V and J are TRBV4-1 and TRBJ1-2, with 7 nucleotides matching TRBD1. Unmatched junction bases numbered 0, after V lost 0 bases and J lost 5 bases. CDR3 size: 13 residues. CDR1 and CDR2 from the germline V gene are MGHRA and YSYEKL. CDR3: CASSQETGYGYTF. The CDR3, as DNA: TGCGCCAGCAGCCAAGAGACAGGGTATGGCTACACCTTC.

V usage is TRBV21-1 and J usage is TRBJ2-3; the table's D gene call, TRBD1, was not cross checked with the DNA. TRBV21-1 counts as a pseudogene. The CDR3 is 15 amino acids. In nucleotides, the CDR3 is TGTGCCAGCAGTTCAGAGGGACAGGGTGTAGATACGCAGTATTTT. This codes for CASSSEGQGVDTQYF.

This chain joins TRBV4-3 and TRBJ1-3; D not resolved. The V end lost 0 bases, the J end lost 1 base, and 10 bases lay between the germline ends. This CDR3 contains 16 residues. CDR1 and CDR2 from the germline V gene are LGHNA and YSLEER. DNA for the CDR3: TGCGCCAGCAGCCAAGATGCGTGGATATCTGGAAACACCATATATTTT. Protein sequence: CASSQDAWISGNTIYF.

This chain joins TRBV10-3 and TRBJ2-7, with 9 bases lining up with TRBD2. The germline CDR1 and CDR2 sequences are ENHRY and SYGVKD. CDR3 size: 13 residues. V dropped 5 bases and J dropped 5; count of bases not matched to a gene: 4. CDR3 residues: CAISRTSADEQYF. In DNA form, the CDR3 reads TGTGCCATCAGTAGGACTAGCGCCGACGAGCAGTACTTC.

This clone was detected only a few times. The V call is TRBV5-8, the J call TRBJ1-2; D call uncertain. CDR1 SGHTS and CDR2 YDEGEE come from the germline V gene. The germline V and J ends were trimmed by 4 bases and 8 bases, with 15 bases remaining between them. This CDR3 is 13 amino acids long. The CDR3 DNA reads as TGTGCCAGCAGCCCTGGATGGCAACTCGGCTACACCTTC. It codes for CASSPGWQLGYTF.

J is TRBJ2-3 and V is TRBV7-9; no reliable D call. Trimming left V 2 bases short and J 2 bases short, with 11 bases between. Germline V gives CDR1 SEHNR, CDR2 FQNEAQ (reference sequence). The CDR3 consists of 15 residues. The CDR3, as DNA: TGTGCCAGCAGCTTATGGTCCCCTAACACAGATACGCAGTATTTT. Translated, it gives CASSLWSPNTDTQYF. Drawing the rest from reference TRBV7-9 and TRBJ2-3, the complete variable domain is DTGVSQNPRHKITKRGQNVTFRCDPISEHNRLYWYRQTLGQGPEFLTYFQNEAQLEKSRLLSDRFSAERPKGSFSTLEIQRTEQGDSAMYLCASSLWSPNTDTQYFGPGTRLTVL.

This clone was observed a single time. For the CDR3, the DNA is TGCGCCAGCAGCTGGACAGGGACTAGCACAGATACGCAGTATTTT. Translating it yields CASSWTGTSTDTQYF. This chain uses TRBV5-1 with TRBJ2-3; the match to TRBD1 covers 8 bases. This CDR3 contains 15 residues. J was trimmed by 0 bases and V by 3 bases; bases with no gene match: 3. CDR1 SGHRS and CDR2 YFSETQ come from the germline V gene.

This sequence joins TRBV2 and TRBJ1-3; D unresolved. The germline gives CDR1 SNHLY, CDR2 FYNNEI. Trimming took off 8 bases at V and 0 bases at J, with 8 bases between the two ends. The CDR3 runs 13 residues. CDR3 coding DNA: TGTGCCAGCGTAACAGACTCTGGAAACACCATATATTTT. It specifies CASVTDSGNTIYF.

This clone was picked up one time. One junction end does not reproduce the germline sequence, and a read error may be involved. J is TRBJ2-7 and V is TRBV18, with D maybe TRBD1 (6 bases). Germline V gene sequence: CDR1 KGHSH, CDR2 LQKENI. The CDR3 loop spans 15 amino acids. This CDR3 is CASSPLRQASYEQYF. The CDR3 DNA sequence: TGTGCCAGCTCCCCACTCCGACAGGCCTCCTACGAGCAGTACTTC.

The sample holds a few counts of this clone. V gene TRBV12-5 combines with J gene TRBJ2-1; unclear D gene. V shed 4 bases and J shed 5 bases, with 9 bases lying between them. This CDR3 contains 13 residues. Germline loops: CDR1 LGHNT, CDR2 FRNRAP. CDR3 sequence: CASGSRTHNEQFF. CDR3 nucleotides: TGTGCTAGTGGTTCCAGGACCCACAATGAGCAGTTCTTC.

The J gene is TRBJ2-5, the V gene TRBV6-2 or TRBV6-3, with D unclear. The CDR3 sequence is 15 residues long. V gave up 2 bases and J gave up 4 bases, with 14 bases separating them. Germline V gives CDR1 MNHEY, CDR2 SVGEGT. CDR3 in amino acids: CASSYAPGKRETQYF. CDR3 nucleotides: TGTGCCAGCAGTTACGCTCCTGGGAAGCGAGAGACCCAGTACTTC.

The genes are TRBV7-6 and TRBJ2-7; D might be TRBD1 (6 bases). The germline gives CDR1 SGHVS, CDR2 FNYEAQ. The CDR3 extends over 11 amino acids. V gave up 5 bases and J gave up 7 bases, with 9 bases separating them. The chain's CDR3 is CASSPGVEQYF. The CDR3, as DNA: TGTGCCAGCAGCCCAGGGGTAGAGCAGTACTTC.

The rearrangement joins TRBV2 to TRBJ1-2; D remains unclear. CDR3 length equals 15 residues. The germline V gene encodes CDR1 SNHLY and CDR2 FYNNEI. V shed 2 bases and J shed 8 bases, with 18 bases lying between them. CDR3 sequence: CASSETPGRHEGYTF. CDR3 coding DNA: TGTGCCAGCAGTGAAACCCCCGGACGGCACGAGGGCTACACCTTC. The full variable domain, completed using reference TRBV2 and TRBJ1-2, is EPEVTQTPSHQVTQMGQEVILRCVPISNHLYFYWYRQILGQKVEFLVSFYNNEISEKSEIFDDQFSVERPDGSNFTLKIRSTKLEDSAMYFCASSETPGRHEGYTFGSGTRLTVV.

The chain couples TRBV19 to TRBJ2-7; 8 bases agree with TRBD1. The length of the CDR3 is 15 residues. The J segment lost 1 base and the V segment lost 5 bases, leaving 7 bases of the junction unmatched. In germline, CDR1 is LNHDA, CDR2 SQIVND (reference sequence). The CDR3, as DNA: TGTGCCAGTAGTTCCCTCGGACAGGGTTCCTACGAGCAGTACTTC. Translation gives CASSSLGQGSYEQYF.

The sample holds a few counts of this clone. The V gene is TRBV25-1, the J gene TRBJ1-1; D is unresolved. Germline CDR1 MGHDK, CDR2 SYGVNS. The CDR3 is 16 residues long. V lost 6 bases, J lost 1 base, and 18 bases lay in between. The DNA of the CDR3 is TGTGCCAGCAGCCTAAGAGACCACTGGGGGAACACTGAAGCTTTCTTT. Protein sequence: CASSLRDHWGNTEAFF.

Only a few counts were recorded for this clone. The chain's CDR3 is CASSRDRGNEQYF. CDR3 nucleotides: TGTGCCAGCAGCCGGGACAGGGGGAACGAGCAGTACTTC. This rearrangement joins TRBV2 to TRBJ2-7; 11 nucleotides align to TRBD1. After removal of 6 bases from V and 5 bases from J, the junction contained 3 bases not matched to a gene. CDR3 length: 13 amino acids. CDR1 SNHLY and CDR2 FYNNEI come from the germline V gene.

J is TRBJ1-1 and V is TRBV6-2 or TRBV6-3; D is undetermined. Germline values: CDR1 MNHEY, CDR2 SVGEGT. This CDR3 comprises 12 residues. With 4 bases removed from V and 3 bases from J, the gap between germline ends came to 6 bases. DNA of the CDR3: TGTGCCAGCAGTTCGCACTACACTGAAGCTTTCTTT. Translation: CASSSHYTEAFF.

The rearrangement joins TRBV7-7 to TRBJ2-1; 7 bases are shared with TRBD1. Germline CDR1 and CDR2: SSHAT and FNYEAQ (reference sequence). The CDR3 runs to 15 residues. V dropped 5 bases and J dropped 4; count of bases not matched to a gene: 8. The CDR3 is CASSPRGSAYNEQFF. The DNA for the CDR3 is TGTGCCAGCAGCCCCAGGGGGTCGGCTTACAATGAGCAGTTCTTC.